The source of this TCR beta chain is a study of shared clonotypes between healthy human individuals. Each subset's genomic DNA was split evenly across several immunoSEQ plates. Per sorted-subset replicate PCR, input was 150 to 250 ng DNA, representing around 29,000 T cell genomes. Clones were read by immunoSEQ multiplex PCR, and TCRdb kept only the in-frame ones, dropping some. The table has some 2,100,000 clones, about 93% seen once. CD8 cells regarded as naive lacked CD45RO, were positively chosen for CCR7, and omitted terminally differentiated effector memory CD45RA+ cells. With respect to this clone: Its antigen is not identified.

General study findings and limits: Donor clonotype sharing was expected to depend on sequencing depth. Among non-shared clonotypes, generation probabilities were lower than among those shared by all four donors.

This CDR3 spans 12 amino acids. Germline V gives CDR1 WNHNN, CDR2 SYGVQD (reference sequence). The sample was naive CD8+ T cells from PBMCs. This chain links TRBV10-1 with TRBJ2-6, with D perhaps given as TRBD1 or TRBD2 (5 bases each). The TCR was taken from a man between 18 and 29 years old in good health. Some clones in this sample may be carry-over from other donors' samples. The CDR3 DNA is TGCCGTGGGGGATCTGGGGCCAACGTCCTGACTTTC. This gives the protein CRGGSGANVLTF.